A single sample gave rise to the 30 T cell receptor beta chains below, sequenced in a study of cytomegalovirus exposure and HLA in healthy donors. Measured with immunoSEQ multiplex PCR; TCRdb has only the in-frame clones, and not every one. The sample shows 100,000 to 150,000 clones, over 90% of them seen only once. Sequencing was carried out using PBMCs. All receptors come from a woman aged 18-29 years in good health and CMV-seronegative.

V gene TRBV19 combines with J gene TRBJ1-1; 7 bases fit TRBD1. The CDR3 is 13 residues long. In germline, CDR1 is LNHDA, CDR2 SQIVND (reference sequence). After removal of 6 bases from V and 2 bases from J, the junction contained 3 bases not matched to a gene. The CDR3 region is CASSNRGNTEAFF. The CDR3 DNA is TGTGCCAGTAGCAACAGGGGTAACACTGAAGCTTTCTTT.

The chain combines TRBV7-9 with TRBJ1-1; the D is unclear. V lost 6 bases and J lost 9, with 8 bases in between. The CDR3 length is 10 residues. CDR1 is SEHNR, CDR2 FQNEAQ, per germline (reference sequence). The CDR3 here is CASSLSQAFF. CDR3 DNA: TGTGCCAGCAGTTTGTCTCAAGCTTTCTTT.

V is TRBV9 and J is TRBJ2-3, with 10 nucleotides matching TRBD2. The CDR3 loop spans 16 amino acids. Trimming took 2 bases from V and 7 from J; bases not matched to a gene: 10. The germline V gene encodes CDR1 SGDLS and CDR2 YYNGEE. CDR3 sequence (DNA): TGTGCCAGCAGCGTTCTAGCGGGGGTACCCTCGAATACGCAGTATTTT. Translation gives CASSVLAGVPSNTQYF.

The J gene is TRBJ2-7, the V gene TRBV5-5; TRBD2 matches 7 bases. V dropped 2 bases and J dropped 3; count of bases not matched to a gene: 11. There are 16 residues in the CDR3. Per germline, CDR1 SGHKS and CDR2 YYEKEE (reference sequence). The CDR3: CASSLSWTSGVYEQYF. Written as DNA, the CDR3 is TGTGCCAGCAGCTTATCCTGGACCAGCGGGGTCTACGAGCAGTACTTC.

The count of this clone is one. This chain connects TRBV27 to TRBJ1-1, with a possible D match to TRBD1 (6 bases). Germline V gene sequence: CDR1 MNHEY, CDR2 SMNVEV (reference sequence). Deletions cut 3 bases from V and 3 bases from J, with 8 bases between. The CDR3 contains 13 residues. The CDR3 DNA reads TGTGCCAGCAGTTTTGGGGGCGACACTGAAGCTTTCTTT. It translates to CASSFGGDTEAFF.

The chain combines TRBV29-1 with TRBJ1-5; 8 bases are shared with TRBD1. The ends lost 7 bases at V and 0 bases at J; junction bases unmatched: 14. CDR3 length equals 17 residues. The germline CDR1 and CDR2 sequences are SQVTM and ANQGSEA. The CDR3 region is CSAKHPGQDYSNQPQHF. In nucleotides, the CDR3 is TGCAGCGCTAAGCACCCGGGACAGGATTATAGCAATCAGCCCCAGCATTTT.

DNA of the CDR3: TGCGCCAGCAGCTTGGAGAGTAGCAGAGAGCAGTACTTC. It encodes CASSLESSREQYF. The chain carries TRBV5-1 and TRBJ2-7; D is uncertain. The length of the CDR3 is 13 residues. The V and J ends lost 0 bases and 7 bases respectively, with 11 bases between them. Looked up from germline, CDR1 is SGHRS and CDR2 is YFSETQ. The variable domain in full, completed from reference TRBV5-1 and TRBJ2-7, reads KAGVTQTPRYLIKTRGQQVTLSCSPISGHRSVSWYQQTPGQGLQFLFEYFSETQRNKGNFPGRFSGRQFSNSRSEMNVSTLELGDSALYLCASSLESSREQYFGPGTRLTVT.

This rearrangement joins TRBV5-1 to TRBJ1-1; 10 bases map to TRBD1. Germline CDR1 and CDR2: SGHRS and YFSETQ. Losses at the gene ends were 4 bases for V and 4 bases for J; bases not matched to a gene: 7. The CDR3 contains 15 residues. DNA of the CDR3: TGCGCCAGCAGCAGAGGGGACAGGGGCATCACTGAAGCTTTCTTT. Its translation is CASSRGDRGITEAFF.

The chain has TRBV28 and TRBJ2-2; the D gene is possibly TRBD2 (5 bases). Germline V gene data show CDR1 as MDHEN and CDR2 as SYDVKM. The length of the CDR3 is 12 residues. Trimming cost V 8 bases and J 5 bases, with 9 bases left between them. CDR3 amino acids: CASQSGTGELFF. DNA for the CDR3: TGTGCCAGCCAAAGCGGAACCGGGGAGCTGTTTTTT. Full variable domain (remainder filled in from reference TRBV28 and TRBJ2-2): DVKVTQSSRYLVKRTGEKVFLECVQDMDHENMFWYRQDPGLGLRLIYFSYDVKMKEKGDIPEGYSVSREKKERFSLILESASTNQTSMYLCASQSGTGELFFGEGSRLTVL.

The chain combines TRBV7-6 with TRBJ2-1; 7 nucleotides align to TRBD2. Trimming cost V 0 bases and J 7 bases; bases outside gene matches: 3. The germline gives CDR1 SGHVS, CDR2 FNYEAQ. The CDR3 extends over 14 amino acids. The CDR3 DNA follows: TGTGCCAGCAGCTTAGCGGGGGGGGTGAATGAGCAGTTCTTC. It yields the protein CASSLAGGVNEQFF.

The chain's CDR3 is CASSSPGDTQYF. The CDR3 coding sequence is TGTGCCAGCAGCTCCCCCGGGGATACGCAGTATTTT. The V call is TRBV5-4, the J call TRBJ2-3; D is uncertain. This CDR3 spans 12 amino acids. The germline V and J ends were trimmed by 3 bases and 6 bases, with 8 bases remaining between them. Germline CDR1 reads SGHNT; CDR2 reads YYREEE (reference sequence).

The chain employs TRBV29-1 and TRBJ1-2, with 10 bases that match TRBD1. Germline V gene data show CDR1 as SQVTM and CDR2 as ANQGSEA. V shed 0 bases, J shed 4 bases, and the junction held 5 bases outside the gene matches. The CDR3 runs 15 residues. This chain's CDR3 is CSVEDTGTGVYGYTF. Here the CDR3 DNA reads TGCAGCGTTGAAGATACCGGGACAGGGGTCTATGGCTACACCTTC. The complete variable domain, with remaining parts taken from reference TRBV29-1 and TRBJ1-2, reads SAVISQKPSRDICQRGTSLTIQCQVDSQVTMMFWYRQQPGQSLTLIATANQGSEATYESGFVIDKFPISRPNLTFSTLTVSNMSPEDSSIYLCSVEDTGTGVYGYTFGSGTRLTVV.

The chain uses TRBV27 and TRBJ1-2, with a tentative D call TRBD1 (5 bases). V was shortened by 6 bases and J by 2 bases, with 19 bases between the two germline ends. The CDR3 is 16 amino acids. CDR1 MNHEY and CDR2 SMNVEV come from the germline V gene (reference sequence). CDR3: CASRPIDRLLNYGYTF. The CDR3 coding sequence is TGTGCCAGCAGACCCATCGACAGATTGCTAAACTATGGCTACACCTTC.

The chain links TRBV14 to TRBJ1-1; D not certain. This CDR3 has 13 residues. V lost 6 bases and J 1 base, leaving 9 bases between the germline ends. CDR1 and CDR2 from the germline V gene are SGHDN and FVKESK. CDR3 sequence: CASRSTGNTEAFF. The CDR3 nucleotides read TGTGCCAGCAGGTCGACGGGGAACACTGAAGCTTTCTTT.

The V gene is TRBV4-1, the J gene TRBJ2-1; 7 nucleotides agree with TRBD2. Germline values: CDR1 MGHRA, CDR2 YSYEKL. Unmatched junction bases numbered 7, after V lost 4 bases and J lost 7 bases. The CDR3 is 14 residues long. In nucleotides, the CDR3 is TGCGCCAGCAGCCTGGTGGCGGGGGAAAATGAGCAGTTCTTC. Residues: CASSLVAGENEQFF.

This sequence joins TRBV5-1 and TRBJ2-7; tentatively, D is TRBD1 (5 bases). Looked up from germline, CDR1 is SGHRS and CDR2 is YFSETQ. V lost 3 bases and J 6 bases, leaving 16 bases between the germline ends. The CDR3 has 14 amino acids. In DNA form, the CDR3 reads TGCGCCAGCAGCTACCCAGGGTCTCTTCGCGAGCAGTACTTC. Protein product: CASSYPGSLREQYF.

Here the CDR3 DNA reads TGTGCCAGCAGCTTAACAGGGGCTGGGACTGAAGCTTTCTTT. Translation: CASSLTGAGTEAFF. The chain links TRBV7-3 to TRBJ1-1; tentative D call: TRBD1 (5 bases). This CDR3 is built from 14 residues. CDR1 and CDR2 from the germline V gene are SGHTA and FQGTGA. Trimming removed 0 bases at V and 5 bases at J, with 10 bases between.

The gene calls are TRBV2 and TRBJ2-7; D is possibly TRBD1 (5 bases). Germline values: CDR1 SNHLY, CDR2 FYNNEI. The CDR3 loop spans 12 amino acids. The V gene lost 6 bases and the J gene lost 2 bases, with 8 bases spanning the gap. This CDR3 reads CASSRETYEQYF. CDR3 coding DNA: TGTGCCAGCAGCAGGGAAACCTACGAGCAGTACTTC.

The J gene is TRBJ2-5, the V gene TRBV5-6; D is unresolved. From germline, CDR1 is SGHDT and CDR2 YYEEEE. V was shortened by 1 base and J by 2 bases, with 6 bases between the two germline ends. This CDR3 has 13 amino acids. The CDR3 loop is CASSLFYQETQYF. For the CDR3, the DNA is TGTGCCAGCAGCTTGTTCTATCAAGAGACCCAGTACTTC.

The chain links TRBV4-1 to TRBJ2-7; maybe TRBD2 (6 bases). The CDR3 extends over 16 amino acids. Per germline, CDR1 MGHRA and CDR2 YSYEKL. Between the trimmed V and J ends, which lost 7 bases and 0 bases, there was a span of 19 bases. The CDR3, as DNA: TGCGCCAGCAATAGACAAGTGGGAGGCCCCTCCTACGAGCAGTACTTC. This encodes CASNRQVGGPSYEQYF.

This clone was seen only once. V and J are TRBV10-2 and TRBJ2-3; tentatively, D is TRBD2 (5 bases). Germline loops: CDR1 WSHSY, CDR2 SAAADI. Between the trimmed V and J ends, which lost 0 bases and 8 bases, there was a span of 12 bases. The CDR3 is 14 amino acids. Here the CDR3 reads CASSESTLAGTQYF. In DNA, the CDR3 is TGCGCCAGCAGTGAGTCGACTCTGGCGGGTACGCAGTATTTT.

The chain couples TRBV15 to TRBJ2-3; 8 bases agree with TRBD2. Germline values: CDR1 LNHNV, CDR2 YYDKDF (reference sequence). Trimming cost V 3 bases and J 6 bases; bases outside gene matches: 8. There are 15 residues in the CDR3. For the CDR3, the DNA is TGTGCCACCAGCAGCATGCGGGAGGTCGGGGATACGCAGTATTTT. Amino acid sequence: CATSSMREVGDTQYF.

The V gene is TRBV6-5, the J gene TRBJ2-2; 8 nucleotides align to TRBD2. This CDR3 has 15 amino acids. V trimming: 2 bases; J trimming: 6 bases; junction bases outside the gene matches: 5. Per germline, CDR1 MNHEY and CDR2 SVGAGI. In nucleotides, the CDR3 is TGTGCCAGCAGTTACCAAGCGGGAGAAGCCGGGGAGCTGTTTTTT. It encodes CASSYQAGEAGELFF.

The chain recombines TRBV18 with TRBJ1-1; weak D call: TRBD1 (5 bases). The germline V and J ends were trimmed by 2 bases and 10 bases, with 17 bases remaining between them. From germline, CDR1 is KGHSH and CDR2 LQKENI. The CDR3 is made up of 14 amino acids. For the CDR3, the DNA is TGTGCCAGCTCACCAGATCCGACCTTGGGGGGAGCTTTCTTT. Its protein is CASSPDPTLGGAFF.

The chain has TRBV19 and TRBJ2-3; tentative D call: TRBD2 (6 bases). There are 13 residues in the CDR3. Germline loops: CDR1 LNHDA, CDR2 SQIVND (reference sequence). The V end was cut by 8 bases, the J end by 2 bases, with 11 bases between. CDR3 protein: CASRRDPTDTQYF. CDR3 bases: TGTGCCAGTCGGCGGGATCCCACAGATACGCAGTATTTT.

The chain couples TRBV5-6 to TRBJ2-7; 11 bases fit TRBD1. There are 14 residues in the CDR3. CDR1 SGHDT and CDR2 YYEEEE come from the germline V gene. V was clipped by 4 bases and J by 4 bases; unmatched bases: 4. The CDR3 nucleotides read TGTGCCAGCAGCGCCGGGACAGGGGGTTACGAGCAGTACTTC. Translating it yields CASSAGTGGYEQYF.

The chain carries TRBV30 and TRBJ1-2; no clear D. Germline V gives CDR1 GTSNPN, CDR2 SVGIG (reference sequence). This CDR3 comprises 16 residues. Trimming took off 2 bases at V and 5 bases at J, with 21 bases between the two ends. As DNA, the CDR3 is TGTGCCTGGAGTACTCGGAGGCTAGTGAGGCCGTATGGCTACACCTTC. Encoded protein: CAWSTRRLVRPYGYTF.

The chain has TRBV28 and TRBJ1-1; TRBD1 is a possible D gene (6 bases). CDR1 MDHEN and CDR2 SYDVKM come from the germline V gene. The CDR3 extends over 15 amino acids. Trimming stripped 3 bases from V and 8 bases from J, with 19 bases between. Here the CDR3 reads CASSLPIAGEREAFF. The CDR3 DNA is TGTGCCAGCAGTTTGCCTATTGCAGGGGAGAGGGAAGCTTTCTTT. The full variable domain, with the rest looked up from reference TRBV28 and TRBJ1-1, is DVKVTQSSRYLVKRTGEKVFLECVQDMDHENMFWYRQDPGLGLRLIYFSYDVKMKEKGDIPEGYSVSREKKERFSLILESASTNQTSMYLCASSLPIAGEREAFFGQGTRLTVV.

V usage is TRBV29-1 and J usage is TRBJ2-2; possibly TRBD1 for D (6 bases). The CDR3 has 14 amino acids. The germline V gene encodes CDR1 SQVTM and CDR2 ANQGSEA. V lost 7 bases and J 3 bases, leaving 15 bases between the germline ends. In nucleotides, the CDR3 is TGCAGCGGACGGGGACACGGAGACACCGGGGAGCTGTTTTTT. This encodes CSGRGHGDTGELFF.

The sample holds one count of this clone. The chain carries TRBV4-1 and TRBJ1-2; 7 bases match TRBD1. There are 16 residues in the CDR3. V shed 1 base, J shed 4 bases, and the junction held 9 bases outside the gene matches. CDR1 and CDR2 from the germline V gene are MGHRA and YSYEKL. This chain's CDR3 is CASSQVDRSGGYGYTF. The CDR3 region has the DNA TGCGCCAGCAGCCAAGTCGACCGCTCAGGGGGCTATGGCTACACCTTC.